Presented here are 24 T cell receptor beta chains from one specimen sequenced in a study of T cell repertoires in cytomegalovirus infection (dated by TCRdb to about 2019). Sample treatment or condition, as interpreted from the label and publication: in vitro stimulation with specific CMV peptide epitopes to enrich CMV-specific T cells. Sequenced on an Illumina HiSeq 1500. In-frame beta chains were kept once TCRdb had trimmed the public reads at Q25 with fastp and called clones with MiXCR. Each CDR3 protein appears once, grouped with its most common genes and DNA. The sample profile shows approximately 300,000 distinct CDR3 sequences; almost 30% of them were found once. The ten largest clones add up to 20% of the sample. These receptors have no identified antigens. Here the sequenced sample was cultured PBMCs, taken from culture after CMV antigen stimulation. Receptors were obtained from a human donor in good health (CMV status not recorded). Some clones in this sample may be carry-over from other donors' samples.

Turning to this clonotype: One junction end disagrees with the germline gene, perhaps due to a read error. The V gene is TRBV5-4, the J gene TRBJ2-2, with TRBD1 matching over 9 bases. From germline, CDR1 is SGHNT and CDR2 YYREEE (reference sequence). The CDR3 runs to 14 residues. The CDR3 sequence: CASTGQGNAGELFF. CDR3 nucleotides: TGTGCCAGCACTGGACAGGGGAACGCCGGGGAGCTGTTTTTT.

The J gene is TRBJ2-5, the V gene TRBV19; D is undetermined. Trimming left V 6 bases short and J 10 bases short, with 15 bases between. Germline values: CDR1 LNHDA, CDR2 SQIVND (reference sequence). The CDR3 runs to 12 residues. CDR3 amino acids: CASSPGWKVQYF. For the CDR3, the DNA is TGTGCCAGTAGCCCCGGGTGGAAGGTCCAGTACTTC.

The chain links TRBV3-1 to TRBJ1-1, with TRBD1 identical over 8 bases. V shed 4 bases, J shed 6 bases, and the junction held 4 bases outside the gene matches. The CDR3 loop spans 13 amino acids. CDR1 is LGHDT, CDR2 YNNKEL, per germline (reference sequence). CDR3 DNA sequence: TGTGCCAGCAGCCCCAGGACAGGGCCTGAAGCTTTCTTT. It translates to CASSPRTGPEAFF.

This clonotype was seen at least ten times. V is TRBV7-2 and J is TRBJ2-5, with 8 bases matching TRBD1. Germline trimming cut 4 bases from V and 4 bases from J; bases unmatched to any gene: 8. Per the germline V gene, CDR1 is SGHTA and CDR2 is FQGNSA. The CDR3 extends over 15 amino acids. CDR3 in amino acids: CASSSTPTGAETQYF. The CDR3 nucleotides read TGTGCCAGCAGCTCGACCCCGACAGGGGCAGAGACCCAGTACTTC.

The table lists this clonotype with a few counts. V usage is TRBV7-9 and J usage is TRBJ2-2, with TRBD1 matching 8 bases. CDR3 length: 16 amino acids. Unmatched junction bases numbered 8, after V lost 4 bases and J lost 4 bases. In germline, CDR1 is SEHNR, CDR2 FQNEAQ (reference sequence). CDR3 in DNA: TGTGCCAGCAGCTCGCCGTCGGACAGGGCCACCGGGGAGCTGTTTTTT. Translation gives CASSSPSDRATGELFF.

This rearrangement joins TRBV20-1 to TRBJ2-6, with D unclear. Germline CDR1 reads DFQATT; CDR2 reads SNEGSKA (reference sequence). Trimming stripped 1 base from V and 4 bases from J, with 5 bases between. The CDR3 runs to 13 residues. The CDR3: CSARGTGANVLTF. The CDR3 DNA reads TGCAGTGCTAGAGGAACAGGGGCCAACGTCCTGACTTTC.

This clonotype was observed a handful of times. The chain couples TRBV7-2 to TRBJ1-2, with D possibly TRBD1 on 5 matching bases. The CDR3 is 16 amino acids. V was shortened by 1 base and J by 4 bases, with 16 bases between the two germline ends. Per the germline V gene, CDR1 is SGHTA and CDR2 is FQGNSA. The CDR3 is CASSLEGSSGGYGYTF. In nucleotides, the CDR3 is TGTGCCAGCAGCTTAGAGGGTAGCTCCGGGGGCTATGGCTACACCTTC.

V and J are TRBV4-3 and TRBJ2-1, with D possibly being TRBD2 (5 bases). Trimming pared 4 bases from V and 8 bases from J, leaving 12 bases between. CDR3 size: 13 residues. CDR1 is LGHNA and CDR2 is YSLEER in the germline V gene. DNA of the CDR3: TGCGCCAGCAGCCCCCCAATCGGGGATGAGCAGTTCTTC. This encodes CASSPPIGDEQFF.

The gene calls are TRBV25-1 and TRBJ2-7; the D gene is possibly TRBD1 (5 bases). Germline V lookup: CDR1 MGHDK, CDR2 SYGVNS. This CDR3 has 13 amino acids. Deletions cut 7 bases from V and 3 bases from J, with 13 bases between. DNA for the CDR3: TGTGCCAGCACCCTTTCAGGGTACTACGAGCAGTACTTC. Translation gives CASTLSGYYEQYF.

The chain uses TRBV20-1 and TRBJ2-1; D perhaps matches TRBD1 (5 bases). Germline loops: CDR1 DFQATT, CDR2 SNEGSKA (reference sequence). Trimming removed 5 bases at V and 0 bases at J, with 11 bases between. This CDR3 region has 14 residues. CDR3 nucleotide sequence: TGCAGTGCTTCACGACAGAGCTCCTACAATGAGCAGTTCTTC. Its translation: CSASRQSSYNEQFF.

This clonotype was counted at least ten times. The chain uses TRBV28 and TRBJ2-1; TRBD2 aligns across 15 bases. V shed 8 bases and J 1 base; nucleotides not matched to a gene: 6. Germline CDR1 MDHEN, CDR2 SYDVKM. The CDR3 loop spans 17 amino acids. CDR3 region: CASEGLAGGPSYNEQFF. The CDR3 DNA reads as TGTGCCAGCGAAGGACTAGCGGGAGGGCCGTCCTACAATGAGCAGTTCTTC.

Only a few counts were recorded for this clonotype. This sequence joins TRBV6-6 and TRBJ2-1; no clear D. V was clipped by 0 bases and J by 4 bases, with 10 bases between them. The CDR3 runs 15 residues. In germline, CDR1 is MNHNY, CDR2 SVGAGI (reference sequence). The CDR3 sequence: CASSYSETSYNEQFF. In nucleotides, the CDR3 is TGTGCCAGCAGTTACTCTGAAACCTCGTACAATGAGCAGTTCTTC.

This clonotype occurred a few times. This chain connects TRBV18 to TRBJ1-1; D is ambiguous. Trimming removed 0 bases from V and 3 bases from J, with 11 bases in between. CDR1 and CDR2 (germline): KGHSH, LQKENI. This CDR3 region has 15 residues. The CDR3 region is CASSPPMREYTEAFF. CDR3 DNA: TGTGCCAGCTCACCACCGATGAGGGAATACACTGAAGCTTTCTTT.

The V call is TRBV27, the J call TRBJ2-3, with TRBD1 matching 8 bases. The CDR3 loop spans 15 amino acids. V trimming: 6 bases; J trimming: 2 bases; junction bases outside the gene matches: 7. Germline CDR1 reads MNHEY; CDR2 reads SMNVEV (reference sequence). The CDR3 loop is CASRSWGQVTDTQYF. Here the CDR3 DNA reads TGTGCCAGCAGGAGTTGGGGACAGGTCACAGATACGCAGTATTTT.

This sequence joins TRBV2 and TRBJ1-1; D is uncertain. Between the trimmed V and J ends, which lost 7 bases and 6 bases, there was a span of 6 bases. There are 10 residues in the CDR3. Per the germline V gene, CDR1 is SNHLY and CDR2 is FYNNEI. CDR3 DNA: TGTGCCAGCAATGGCGCTGAAGCTTTCTTT. It specifies CASNGAEAFF. Full variable domain (remainder filled in from reference TRBV2 and TRBJ1-1): EPEVTQTPSHQVTQMGQEVILRCVPISNHLYFYWYRQILGQKVEFLVSFYNNEISEKSEIFDDQFSVERPDGSNFTLKIRSTKLEDSAMYFCASNGAEAFFGQGTRLTVV.

The chain carries TRBV19 and TRBJ1-1; 11 bases fit TRBD1. Trimming at V came to 8 bases and at J to 3 bases, leaving 20 bases not matched to a gene. The CDR3 length is 19 residues. Germline CDR1 LNHDA, CDR2 SQIVND (reference sequence). The DNA for the CDR3 is TGTGCCAGTCGAACTGTTTATTACCGGGACAGGGGGATGGACACTGAAGCTTTCTTT. It codes for CASRTVYYRDRGMDTEAFF.

J is TRBJ2-5 and V is TRBV28; 12 positions match TRBD1. J gave up 4 bases and V 5 bases, and 5 bases lay outside the gene matches. This CDR3 is 15 amino acids long. From germline, CDR1 is MDHEN and CDR2 SYDVKM. This chain's CDR3 is CASSPGTGGLETQYF. The CDR3 DNA follows: TGTGCCAGCAGTCCGGGGACAGGGGGCCTAGAGACCCAGTACTTC.

This clonotype was counted many times. V usage is TRBV4-2 and J usage is TRBJ1-5; 8 bases are a match to TRBD1. Germline CDR1 and CDR2: LGHNA and YNFKEQ. The CDR3 sequence is 16 residues long. V was pared by 0 bases and J by 4 bases, with 5 bases of the junction left unmatched. CDR3 residues: CASSQDRGLGNQPQHF. The CDR3 nucleotides are TGTGCCAGCAGCCAAGACAGGGGGCTTGGGAATCAGCCCCAGCATTTT.

CDR3 region: CASSFTGGGYTF. The CDR3 nucleotides are TGTGCCAGCAGTTTTACAGGCGGTGGCTACACCTTC. This chain connects TRBV12-3 or TRBV12-4 to TRBJ1-2, with TRBD1 as a possible D gene (5 bases). The CDR3 sequence is 12 residues long. V gave up 3 bases and J gave up 7 bases, with 9 bases separating them.

By proportion, this clonotype is medium-sized. The chain carries TRBV7-2 and TRBJ2-7; 13 bases line up with TRBD2. V was pared by 1 base and J by 4 bases, with 4 bases of the junction left unmatched. Germline-derived CDR1 and CDR2 are SGHTA and FQGNSA. CDR3 size: 16 residues. CDR3 nucleotide sequence: TGTGCCAGCAGCTTAGAGGGGACTAGCGGGATTTACGAGCAGTACTTC. It translates to CASSLEGTSGIYEQYF.

V is TRBV4-2 and J is TRBJ2-2, with D perhaps being TRBD1 or TRBD2 (6 bases each). The V gene lost 0 bases and the J gene lost 4 bases, with 12 bases spanning the gap. The CDR3 has 16 residues. Germline loops: CDR1 LGHNA, CDR2 YNFKEQ. In DNA form, the CDR3 reads TGTGCCAGCAGCCAAGAAAAACAGGGAGGCACCGGGGAGCTGTTTTTT. Protein product: CASSQEKQGGTGELFF.

The V call is TRBV14, the J call TRBJ2-5; 12 bases align to TRBD2. Per germline, CDR1 SGHDN and CDR2 FVKESK. J was trimmed by 5 bases and V by 4 bases; bases with no gene match: 5. CDR3 length: 15 residues. The CDR3 DNA reads TGTGCCAGCAGCCTCGGACTAGCGGGGACGGAGACCCAGTACTTC. Protein sequence: CASSLGLAGTETQYF.

The chain has TRBV5-1 and TRBJ1-3; D uncertain. This CDR3 spans 14 amino acids. CDR1 is SGHRS and CDR2 is YFSETQ in the germline V gene. V gave up 6 bases and J gave up 0 bases, with 10 bases separating them. As DNA, the CDR3 is TGCGCCAGCAACGACGGGAACTCTGGAAACACCATATATTTT. This sequence encodes CASNDGNSGNTIYF.

The J gene is TRBJ1-1, the V gene TRBV12-5; tentatively, D is TRBD1 (5 bases). CDR1 and CDR2 from the germline V gene are LGHNT and FRNRAP. The CDR3 spans 13 residues. V was clipped by 2 bases and J by 7 bases, with 11 bases between them. CDR3: CASGLNWGIEAFF. Written as DNA, the CDR3 is TGTGCTAGTGGTTTGAATTGGGGGATTGAAGCTTTCTTT.